This is a list of T cell receptor beta chains from one sample in a study of spatial heterogeneity in lung cancer. TCRdb passed the 5' RACE reads through MiXCR, listing each CDR3 protein once. This sample yields tens of thousands of distinct CDR3 sequences, of which less than 15% are seen a single time; about two fifths belongs to the top ten. The source was PBMCs, collected at surgery. These receptors originate from a male donor with early-stage non-small cell lung cancer. Each CDR3 is given with its conserved first and last residue. Each record gives: V gene, clone size, J gene, D gene, CDR3 protein, CDR3 DNA. D genes are given only for firm matches. Some rows mark clone size as missing; the rest say once, few, many or name a class of expanded clone.

TRBV9	many	TRBJ2-1	TRBD2	CASSALLANEQFF	TGTGCCAGCAGCGCATTACTAGCGAATGAGCAGTTCTTC
TRBV20-1	-	TRBJ1-6	-	CSVVGSYNSPLHF	TGCAGTGTGGTGGGCTCCTATAATTCACCCCTCCACTTT
TRBV5-1	-	TRBJ1-6	-	CASSVLQAGDSPLHF	TGCGCCAGCAGCGTATTACAGGCCGGGGATTCACCCCTCCACTTT
TRBV20-1	-	TRBJ2-7	TRBD2	CSAPGTSGSREQYF	TGCAGTGCTCCCGGGACTAGCGGGAGTCGAGAGCAGTACTTC
TRBV28	few	TRBJ2-3	-	CASRSQGADTQYF	TGTGCCAGCAGATCCCAGGGCGCAGATACGCAGTATTTT
TRBV7-3	-	TRBJ1-6	-	CAAGTGTSFGPLHF	TGTGCCGCTGGTACCGGGACGTCCTTTGGGCCCCTCCACTTT
TRBV7-2	few	TRBJ1-5	-	CASSSPGDSNQPQHF	TGTGCCAGCAGCTCCCCAGGGGATAGCAATCAGCCCCAGCATTTT
TRBV20-1	few	TRBJ2-7	TRBD2	CSARDPTSARGQYF	TGCAGTGCTAGAGATCCAACTAGCGCGAGGGGGCAGTACTTC
TRBV24-1	many	TRBJ1-2	-	CATSDFERSGYTF	TGTGCCACCAGTGATTTCGAGAGAAGTGGCTACACCTTC
TRBV30	-	TRBJ1-1	-	CAWSDGTSWFTEAFF	TGTGCCTGGAGTGACGGGACATCTTGGTTCACTGAAGCTTTCTTT
TRBV5-1	few	TRBJ2-5	-	CASKRGSGQETQYF	TGCGCCAGCAAAAGGGGATCGGGACAAGAGACCCAGTACTTC
TRBV6-1	many	TRBJ2-4	-	CASSDSHLRNIQYF	TGTGCCAGCAGTGACAGTCATTTGAGAAACATTCAGTACTTC
TRBV5-6	-	TRBJ2-1	-	CASSLLGGAADNEQFF	TGTGCCAGCAGCTTGTTAGGGGGGGCGGCTGACAATGAGCAGTTCTTC
TRBV12-3/TRBV12-4	few	TRBJ1-2	-	CASSKGQFGGYTF	TGTGCCAGCAGTAAAGGTCAATTCGGCGGCTACACCTTC
TRBV3-1	-	TRBJ1-2	-	CASSQDLPRGYTF	TGTGCCAGCAGCCAAGATCTCCCCCGAGGCTACACCTTC
TRBV2	-	TRBJ2-5	-	CASSEVTGQETQYF	TGTGCCAGCAGTGAGGTGACAGGCCAAGAGACCCAGTACTTC
TRBV7-2	few	TRBJ2-3	TRBD2	CASSFDALAGETDTQYF	TGTGCCAGCAGCTTCGATGCGCTAGCGGGGGAAACAGATACGCAGTATTTT
TRBV6-1	few	TRBJ2-7	-	CASSEAGGGRDEQYF	TGTGCCAGCAGTGAAGCTGGCGGGGGCCGGGACGAGCAGTACTTC
TRBV12-3/TRBV12-4	many	TRBJ1-1	-	CASSRGNTEAFF	TGCGCCAGCAGCCGGGGAAACACTGAAGCTTTCTTT
TRBV6-6	-	TRBJ1-4	-	CASSTGYGEKLFF	TGTGCCAGCAGTACAGGGTACGGAGAAAAACTGTTTTTT
TRBV7-2	few	TRBJ2-3	-	CASSGSGTIISTDTQYF	TGTGCCAGCAGCGGAAGTGGGACAATAATTAGCACAGATACGCAGTATTTT
TRBV7-2	-	TRBJ1-5	-	CASSFTGIQPQHF	TGTGCCAGCAGCTTCACAGGGATTCAGCCCCAGCATTTT
TRBV12-3/TRBV12-4	-	TRBJ1-5	-	CASSLTSGAGNQPQHF	TGTGCCAGCAGTTTAACGTCAGGGGCTGGCAATCAGCCCCAGCATTTT
TRBV7-2	-	TRBJ2-7	TRBD2	CASSTQLAGVSYEQYF	TGTGCCAGCAGCACCCAACTAGCGGGAGTTAGCTACGAGCAGTACTTC
TRBV7-9	-	TRBJ2-5	TRBD1	CASSLTGTGVGETQYF	TGTGCCAGCAGCCTCACCGGGACAGGGGTGGGAGAGACCCAGTACTTC
TRBV7-9	many	TRBJ2-3	-	CASSLAGEPGTDTQYF	TGTGCCAGCAGCTTAGCCGGGGAACCGGGCACAGATACGCAGTATTTT
TRBV29-1	-	TRBJ2-2	TRBD2	CSVGAGTNTGELFF	TGCAGCGTGGGAGCGGGGACGAACACCGGGGAGCTGTTTTTT
TRBV28	many	TRBJ1-3	TRBD1	CASSSRQGVVRNTIYF	TGTGCCAGCAGTTCCCGACAGGGGGTAGTTAGAAACACCATATATTTT
TRBV7-2	-	TRBJ1-5	TRBD1	CASSLLPAGQGPYSNQPQHF	TGTGCCAGCAGCTTACTACCCGCGGGACAGGGGCCCTATAGCAATCAGCCCCAGCATTTT
TRBV12-3/TRBV12-4	few	TRBJ1-5	-	CASSLAELQPQHF	TGTGCCAGCAGTTTAGCGGAGCTTCAGCCCCAGCATTTT
TRBV7-9	-	TRBJ1-2	TRBD1	CASSLSRTGQRGYTF	TGTGCCAGCAGCTTGTCAAGGACAGGGCAGCGTGGCTACACCTTC
TRBV4-2	-	TRBJ1-5	TRBD1	CASSQVVDRGDQPQHF	TGTGCCAGCAGCCAAGTGGTGGACAGGGGGGATCAGCCCCAGCATTTT
TRBV19	few	TRBJ2-1	-	CATGEGARLLYNEQFF	TGTGCCACCGGGGAGGGGGCGCGTTTGTTGTACAATGAGCAGTTCTTC
TRBV12-3/TRBV12-4	-	TRBJ2-1	TRBD2	CASSSAPGLAVFRQFF	TGTGCCAGCAGCTCCGCCCCGGGACTAGCGGTTTTTAGGCAGTTCTTC
TRBV20-1	many	TRBJ2-6	-	CSAPRDGTVSSGANVLTF	TGCAGTGCCCCTAGAGACGGGACGGTATCCTCTGGGGCCAACGTCCTGACTTTC
TRBV20-1	-	TRBJ2-1	-	CSAEIRSNNEQFF	TGCAGTGCGGAAATTCGGAGTAACAATGAGCAGTTCTTC
TRBV27	-	TRBJ2-7	TRBD2	CASRAVRELVYEQYF	TGTGCCAGCCGGGCGGTGCGGGAGTTAGTATACGAGCAGTACTTC
TRBV9	few	TRBJ1-4	-	CASSVHGGQEEKLFF	TGTGCCAGCAGCGTCCACGGGGGTCAAGAGGAAAAACTGTTTTTT
TRBV7-2	few	TRBJ1-5	-	CASSLMPSENQPQHF	TGTGCCAGCAGCTTAATGCCTTCGGAGAATCAGCCCCAGCATTTT
TRBV7-9	many	TRBJ2-5	-	CASSYQETQYF	TGTGCCAGCAGTTACCAAGAGACCCAGTACTTC
TRBV28	-	TRBJ1-1	-	CASRGTTKNTEAFF	TGTGCCAGCAGGGGGACAACCAAGAACACTGAAGCTTTCTTT
TRBV7-9	many	TRBJ2-6	-	CASSLEMPSRGLSGANVLTF	TGTGCCAGCAGCTTAGAGATGCCTAGCAGGGGCCTCTCTGGGGCCAACGTCCTGACTTTC
TRBV18	-	TRBJ1-5	TRBD1	CASSRDRGHQPQHF	TGTGCCAGCTCCCGGGACAGGGGGCATCAGCCCCAGCATTTT
TRBV5-4	-	TRBJ2-2	-	CASSPLDSTGELFF	TGTGCCAGCAGCCCCCTTGATTCAACCGGGGAGCTGTTTTTT
TRBV6-5	-	TRBJ1-2	TRBD1	CASILRTGLNYGYTF	TGTGCCAGCATACTTAGGACAGGTCTTAACTATGGCTACACCTTC
TRBV29-1	many	TRBJ2-1	-	CSVVDQGSSYNEQFF	TGCAGCGTAGTTGATCAGGGCAGCTCCTACAATGAGCAGTTCTTC
TRBV6-5	few	TRBJ2-5	-	CASSPIPRGETQYF	TGTGCCAGCAGTCCCATTCCTAGGGGGGAGACCCAGTACTTC
TRBV28	-	TRBJ2-5	-	CASSPRGPETQYF	TGTGCCAGCAGTCCCCGGGGGCCGGAGACCCAGTACTTC
TRBV11-2	many	TRBJ2-1	-	CASSHSTNSYQFF	TGTGCCAGCAGCCATTCTACGAACTCCTATCAGTTCTTC
TRBV9	few	TRBJ2-7	-	CASSPSTSMGEQYF	TGTGCCAGCAGCCCTTCGACTAGTATGGGCGAGCAGTACTTC
TRBV2	few	TRBJ2-2	-	CASRVIGELFF	TGTGCCAGCAGAGTGATCGGGGAGCTGTTTTTT
TRBV9	few	TRBJ1-6	-	CASSVDRDSSPLHF	TGTGCCAGCAGCGTAGACAGGGATTCTTCACCCCTCCACTTT
TRBV12-3/TRBV12-4	few	TRBJ1-4	-	CASSLLTGNEKLFF	TGTGCCAGCAGTTTGTTAACGGGAAACGAAAAACTGTTTTTT
TRBV9	many	TRBJ2-3	TRBD1	CASSPGQGAADTQYF	TGTGCCAGCAGCCCGGGACAGGGTGCCGCAGATACGCAGTATTTT
TRBV15	many	TRBJ2-7	TRBD1	CATSRDRASGYEQYF	TGTGCCACCAGCAGGGACAGGGCCTCAGGCTACGAGCAGTACTTC